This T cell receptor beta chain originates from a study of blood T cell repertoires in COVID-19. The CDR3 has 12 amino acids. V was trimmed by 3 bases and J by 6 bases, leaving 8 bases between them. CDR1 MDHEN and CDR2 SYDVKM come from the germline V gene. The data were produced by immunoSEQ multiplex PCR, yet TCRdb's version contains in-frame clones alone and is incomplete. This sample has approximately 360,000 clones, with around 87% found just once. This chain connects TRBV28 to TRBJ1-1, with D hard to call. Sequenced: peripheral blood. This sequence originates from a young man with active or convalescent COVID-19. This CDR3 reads CASSFPRSEAFF. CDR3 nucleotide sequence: TGTGCCAGCAGTTTTCCCAGATCTGAAGCTTTCTTT.